The clone carrying this T cell receptor beta chain is categorized as medium-sized. The CDR3 end is not reached by the read, which stops 3 residues before it; the germline J gene fills it in. These data belong to a study of T cell clonality in common variable immunodeficiency. V lost 0 bases, J lost 4 bases, and 0 bases stayed unmatched. Looked up from germline, CDR1 is DFQATT and CDR2 is SNEGSKA (reference sequence). The CDR3 loop spans 12 amino acids. The data were produced by immunoSEQ multiplex PCR, yet TCRdb's version contains in-frame clones alone and is incomplete. The sample was found to contain 40,000 to 45,000 clones, and every one recurs.

Sequenced material: peripheral blood mononuclear cells. The rearrangement links TRBV20-1 to TRBJ2-7; 7 bases agree with TRBD2. The sequence came from a person between 18 and 75 years old in good health. The CDR3 loop is CSAREREYEQYF. CDR3 bases read: TGCAGTGCTAGAGAGCGGGAGTACGAG.